This TCR beta chain was identified in a study of vaccination effects on CD4 cells after COVID-19. Expansion with viral peptide pools was applied to antigen-specific CD4+ T cells by the ViraFEST assay prior to sequencing. The culture ran for 10 days, and then CD4+ T cells were isolated. All participants had two doses of either the BNT162b2 or mRNA-1273 vaccine. Profiled with immunoSEQ multiplex PCR; TCRdb holds only in-frame clones, not every one. Of about 59,000 clones listed, roughly 78% are singletons. This clone was recorded a few times. What it binds is not known. There are 13 residues in the CDR3. V was cut by 2 bases and J by 7 bases, with 11 bases left in between. Germline V gives CDR1 MDHEN, CDR2 SYDVKM.

V and J are TRBV28 and TRBJ1-2; a weak D match, TRBD1 (5 bases). The sample here was CD4+ T cells from PBMCs cultured with HCoV-OC43 spike peptides, taken after COVID-19 vaccination. The sample's subset: HCoV-OC43 spike overlapping peptide pool stimulation. This sequence was found in a human donor who received a COVID-19 vaccine. The CDR3 sequence is CASSLTRAVGYTF. For the CDR3, the DNA is TGTGCCAGCAGTTTAACCAGGGCAGTTGGCTACACCTTC.